The entry that follows covers one T cell receptor (beta chain) sequence. With V trimmed by 1 base and J by 7 bases, 7 bases remained unmatched. Germline CDR1 and CDR2: LNHDA and SQIVND (reference sequence). The CDR3 totals 16 residues. Assay: immunoSEQ multiplex PCR; the TCRdb copy retains only in-frame clones and omits some. The sample holds hundreds of thousands of clones, around 87% seen once. This specimen belongs to a study of shared T cell receptors in the human thymus. These records were also assigned to another study, of human thymus T cells.

Sequenced: thymocytes. The chain uses TRBV19 and TRBJ1-2; 12 bases align to TRBD1. This TCR derives from a boy under two years old with a congenital heart defect. This chain's CDR3 is CASSIASGTGGPGYTF. CDR3 nucleotide sequence: TGTGCCAGTAGTATAGCTTCCGGGACAGGGGGCCCTGGCTACACCTTC.